Given below is one TCR beta chain in context. The target antigen is unknown. With molecular barcodes, quantitative 5'-RACE was used to make the TCR beta libraries. TCRdb independently ran MiXCR on the 5' RACE reads; one entry per CDR3 protein. The sample carries approximately 110,000 distinct CDR3 sequences, about 24% recorded once. The data stem from a study of CD8 T cells in ankylosing spondylitis. This CDR3 spans 16 amino acids. Study observations and caveats: Reactive arthritis synovial fluid and blood previously showed some of these motif variants. Seemingly distinctive of ankylosing spondylitis blood was a TCR beta motif formed by eight highly homologous variants. Within matched ankylosing spondylitis synovial fluid, disease-linked clones were reportedly significantly enriched.

V usage is TRBV21-1 and J usage is TRBJ2-4; the DNA was not used to check the table's D call, TRBD1. TRBV21-1 is classified as a pseudogene. This TCR was sampled from a male donor with ankylosing spondylitis. The specimen was synovial fluid, either unsorted or a sorted T cell fraction (not recorded which). DNA for the CDR3: TGTGCCAGCAGCAAATCGTCGAAGGCGGTCCAGGGCATTCAGTACTTC. Translating it yields CASSKSSKAVQGIQYF.